Reported below is one TCR beta chain. The data are from a study of control samples from healthy donors and cancer patients. Only in-frame clones appear in the TCRdb table, and some are missing; sequencing was by immunoSEQ multiplex PCR. Among some 130,000 clones listed, around 90% were seen once. V lost 3 bases, J lost 2 bases, and 14 bases stayed unmatched. The CDR3 covers 18 residues. The germline V gene encodes CDR1 LNHDA and CDR2 SQIVND (reference sequence). The receptor was isolated from a middle-aged man in good health. What was sequenced was blood. J is TRBJ2-3 and V is TRBV19; 7 bases match TRBD1. Here the CDR3 DNA reads TGTGCCAGTAGTATCACAAGGGGGCAGGCTGCCCACACAGATACGCAGTATTTT. Translating it yields CASSITRGQAAHTDTQYF. Based on the CDR3 plus reference TRBV19 and TRBJ2-3, the full variable domain is DGGITQSPKYLFRKEGQNVTLSCEQNLNHDAMYWYRQDPGQGLRLIYYSQIVNDFQKGDIAEGYSVSREKKESFPLTVTSAQKNPTAFYLCASSITRGQAAHTDTQYFGPGTRLTVL.